The text below deals with one TCR beta chain. Its antigen remains unidentified. The input lacks base qualities; no much larger clone sits a single base away. Naive CD8 T cell libraries were made from roughly 20,000 to 1,000,000 sorted cells using 10%, 30% or 50% of purified RNA. Naive CD8 T cells were FACS-sorted as CD8+CD4-CCR7+CD45RA+ on a BD FACSAria II into RLT Plus buffer. To test detection sensitivity, Jurkat RNA equal to around 10 TCR copies was added to samples of about 19,000-1,100,000 naive CD8 T cells. Enrichment of CD8 T cells was done with RosetteSep CD8+ T Cell Enrichment Cocktail plus Ficoll-Paque, and ACK red cell lysis came afterward. There are 16 amino acids in the CDR3, from cysteine to phenylalanine inclusive. The DNA shown is the 48-base CDR3, in frame from base 1. V drops 6 bases and J drops 11 bases, leaving 23 bases in between. Libraries were prepared through PCR. Sequencing relied on a NextSeq 500. Bulk TCR libraries were prepared as previously described, using TCR primers listed in Table S5. Purification of total RNA was performed with the Qiagen AllPrep DNA/RNA kit. Before any analysis, reads coming from multiple sequencing runs of the same library were combined into one pool. Regarding the original processing steps: Reads were retained only if the reads had an exact TCR constant sequence, and the retained reads were trimmed to 150 nt and grouped according to their 12-nt molecular barcodes. Within each barcode group, reads were sub-clustered at a 15% Levenshtein threshold, and quality-weighted consensus sequences were built per RNA molecule. Non-functional sequences were filtered out, along with any lower-count sequence sitting one edit away from another sequence. Based on a fit of two negative binomial distributions, barcode sub-clusters having less than 20% of the maximum read count were discarded. TCRdb redid the processing of the public reads, applying fastp at Q25 and MiXCR, and retained in-frame beta chains. Each entry merges the rows of one CDR3 protein and shows their most common DNA and genes. TCRdb's processing, not the study's, gives the V and J calls here. The sample table shows roughly 630,000 distinct CDR3 sequences, and 25% are seen once. The ten biggest clones cover 0.78% of the sample.

These data belong to a study of molecular identifiers for immune sequencing clone quantification listed by TCRdb under 2018. Regarding the complete study: For a replicate experiment, the RNA from either approximately 20,000 or 100,000 naive CD8 T cells was divided into five aliquots, and four of those aliquots went on to sequencing. This methods study benchmarked molecular-identifier clustering-based TCR repertoire sequencing (MIDCIRS) and TCR RNA copy counting, using CD8 T cells to do so. What the authors observed across the whole study: The naive libraries included spiked-in Jurkat TCR RNA (around 10 copies' worth), and this RNA is not part of the donor repertoire. Clones above 20 RNA copies held over 97% of molecules in CMV-specific effector cells but under 1% in naive cells. Without barcode sub-clustering, chimeric consensus sequences inflated TCR diversity; chimeras reached as high as 47%. Spiked-in Jurkat TCR RNA equivalent to a single cell was reported to be detectable even among over 800,000 naive CD8 T cells. Modeling gave about 3.2 recovered TCR RNA copies per cell versus 8 to 10 by digital PCR, implying 25% to 30% capture efficiency. The sizes of highly expanded clones could end up underestimated when identical TCR molecules share a barcode.

The chain joins TRBV12-3 or TRBV12-4 to TRBJ1-6; the D gene is unclear. Sample: naive CD8+ T cells from blood, with Jurkat cell RNA spiked in. Interpreted using the paper, the cell subset or site label stands for: FACS-sorted CD8+CD4-CCR7+CD45RA+ naive T cells. This sequence originates from a human donor in good health. Some libraries in this study had Jurkat cell RNA spiked in. The nucleotide sequence reads as follows: TGTGCCAGCAGGGAAGGACCCCTCAACGCGCATCCACCCCTCCACTTT. Its translation is CASREGPLNAHPPLHF.